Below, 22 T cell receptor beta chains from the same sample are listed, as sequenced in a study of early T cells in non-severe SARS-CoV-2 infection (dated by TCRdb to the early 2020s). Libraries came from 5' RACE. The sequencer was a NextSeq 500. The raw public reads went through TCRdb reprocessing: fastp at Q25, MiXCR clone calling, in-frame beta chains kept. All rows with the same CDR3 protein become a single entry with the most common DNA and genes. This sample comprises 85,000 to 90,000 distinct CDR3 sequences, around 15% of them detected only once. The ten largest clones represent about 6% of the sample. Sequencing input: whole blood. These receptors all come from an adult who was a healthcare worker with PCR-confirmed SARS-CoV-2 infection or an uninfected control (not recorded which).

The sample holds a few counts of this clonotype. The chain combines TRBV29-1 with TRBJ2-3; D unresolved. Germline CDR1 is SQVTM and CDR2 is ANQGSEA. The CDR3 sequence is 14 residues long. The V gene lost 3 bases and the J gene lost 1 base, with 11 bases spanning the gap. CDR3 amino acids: CSVDPPWGTDTQYF. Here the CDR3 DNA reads TGCAGCGTTGACCCCCCGTGGGGCACAGATACGCAGTATTTT.

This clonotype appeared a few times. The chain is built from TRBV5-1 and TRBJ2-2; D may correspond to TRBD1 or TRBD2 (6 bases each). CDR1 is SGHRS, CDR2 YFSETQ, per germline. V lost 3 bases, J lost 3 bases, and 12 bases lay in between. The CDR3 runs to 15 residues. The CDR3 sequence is CASSWTGADTGELFF. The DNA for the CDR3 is TGCGCCAGCAGCTGGACGGGGGCAGACACCGGGGAGCTGTTTTTT.

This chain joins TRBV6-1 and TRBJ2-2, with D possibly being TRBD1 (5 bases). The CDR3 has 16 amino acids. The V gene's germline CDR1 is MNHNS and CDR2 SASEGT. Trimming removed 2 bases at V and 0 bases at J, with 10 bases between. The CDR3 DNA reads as TGTGCCAGCAGTGAAAACACAGGCACGAACACCGGGGAGCTGTTTTTT. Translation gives CASSENTGTNTGELFF.

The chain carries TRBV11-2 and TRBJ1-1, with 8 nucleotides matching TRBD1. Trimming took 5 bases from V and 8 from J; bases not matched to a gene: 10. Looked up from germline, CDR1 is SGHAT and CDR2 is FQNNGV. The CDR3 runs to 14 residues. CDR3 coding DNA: TGTGCCAGCAGCACCCCCAGGGGGCGAATGGAAGCTTTCTTT. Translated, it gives CASSTPRGRMEAFF.

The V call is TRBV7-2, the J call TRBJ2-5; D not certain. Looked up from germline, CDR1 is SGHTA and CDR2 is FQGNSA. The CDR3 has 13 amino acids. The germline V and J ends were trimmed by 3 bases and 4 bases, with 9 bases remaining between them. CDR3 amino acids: CASSFLSGETQYF. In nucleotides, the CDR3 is TGTGCCAGCAGCTTCTTATCCGGAGAGACCCAGTACTTC. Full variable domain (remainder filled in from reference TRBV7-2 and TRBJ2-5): GAGVSQSPSNKVTEKGKDVELRCDPISGHTALYWYRQSLGQGLEFLIYFQGNSAPDKSGLPSDRFSAERTGGSVSTLTIQRTQQEDSAVYLCASSFLSGETQYFGPGTRLLVL.

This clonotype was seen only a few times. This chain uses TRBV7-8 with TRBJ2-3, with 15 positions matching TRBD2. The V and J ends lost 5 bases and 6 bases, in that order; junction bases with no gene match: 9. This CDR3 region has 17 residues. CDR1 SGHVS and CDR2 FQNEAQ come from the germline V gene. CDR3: CASSPGTSGGRVDTQYF. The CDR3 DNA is TGTGCCAGCAGCCCCGGGACTAGCGGGGGGAGGGTGGATACGCAGTATTTT.

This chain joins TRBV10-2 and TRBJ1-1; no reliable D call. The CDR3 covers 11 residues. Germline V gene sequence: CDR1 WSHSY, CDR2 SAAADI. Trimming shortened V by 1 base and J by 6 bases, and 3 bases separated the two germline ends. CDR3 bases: TGCGCCAGCAGTGAGTGGCCTGAAGCTTTCTTT. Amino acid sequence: CASSEWPEAFF.

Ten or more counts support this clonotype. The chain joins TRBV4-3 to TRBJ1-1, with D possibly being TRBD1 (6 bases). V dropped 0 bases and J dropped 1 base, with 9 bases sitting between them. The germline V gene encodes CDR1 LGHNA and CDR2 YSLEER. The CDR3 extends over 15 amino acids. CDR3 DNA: TGCGCCAGCAGCCAAGACAGGGGACCGAACACTGAAGCTTTCTTT. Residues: CASSQDRGPNTEAFF.

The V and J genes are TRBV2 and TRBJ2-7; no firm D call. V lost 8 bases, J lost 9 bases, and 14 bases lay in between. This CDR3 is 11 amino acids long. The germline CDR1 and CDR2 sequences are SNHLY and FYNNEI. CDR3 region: CASVSLLGQYF. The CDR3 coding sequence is TGTGCCAGCGTCTCGCTTCTCGGGCAGTACTTC.

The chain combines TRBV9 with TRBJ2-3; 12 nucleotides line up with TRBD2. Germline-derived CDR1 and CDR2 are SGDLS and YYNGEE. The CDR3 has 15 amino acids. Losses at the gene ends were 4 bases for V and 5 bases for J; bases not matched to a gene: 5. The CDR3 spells CASSPSGGALDTQYF. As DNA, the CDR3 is TGTGCCAGCAGCCCTAGCGGGGGGGCCCTAGATACGCAGTATTTT.

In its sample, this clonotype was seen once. CDR3 region: CASRPQIEAFF. The CDR3 DNA reads TGTGCCAGCAGGCCTCAGATTGAAGCTTTCTTT. The rearrangement links TRBV6-6 to TRBJ1-1; D not resolved. The V gene's germline CDR1 is MNHNY and CDR2 SVGAGI (reference sequence). Trimming shortened V by 6 bases and J by 7 bases, and 9 bases separated the two germline ends. The CDR3 extends over 11 amino acids.

CDR3 in DNA: TGTGCCAGCAACTGGGGGGGGGACCGTGAAAAACTGTTTTTT. Its translation is CASNWGGDREKLFF. The rearrangement uses TRBV12-3 or TRBV12-4 and TRBJ1-4; weak D call: TRBD1 (5 bases). This CDR3 region has 14 residues. V was shortened by 7 bases and J by 7 bases, with 16 bases between the two germline ends.

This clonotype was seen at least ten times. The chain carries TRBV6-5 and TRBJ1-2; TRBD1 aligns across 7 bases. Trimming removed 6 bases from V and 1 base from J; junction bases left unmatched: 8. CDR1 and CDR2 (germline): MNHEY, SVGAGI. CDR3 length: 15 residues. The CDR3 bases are TGTGCCAGCAGATCCCCTAGGGGGCATAACTATGGCTACACCTTC. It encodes CASRSPRGHNYGYTF.

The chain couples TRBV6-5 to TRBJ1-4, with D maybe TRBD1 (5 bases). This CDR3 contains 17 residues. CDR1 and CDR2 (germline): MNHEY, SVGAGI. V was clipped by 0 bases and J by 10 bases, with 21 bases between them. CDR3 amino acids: CASSYSTGTLHGGKLFF. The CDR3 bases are TGTGCCAGCAGTTACTCGACCGGGACGCTCCACGGAGGAAAACTGTTTTTT.

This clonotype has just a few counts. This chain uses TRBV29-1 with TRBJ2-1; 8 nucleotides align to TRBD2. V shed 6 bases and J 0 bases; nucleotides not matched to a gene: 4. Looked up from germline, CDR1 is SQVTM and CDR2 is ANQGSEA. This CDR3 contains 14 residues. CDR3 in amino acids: CSVATSGSYNEQFF. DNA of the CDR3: TGCAGCGTGGCTACTAGCGGCTCCTACAATGAGCAGTTCTTC.

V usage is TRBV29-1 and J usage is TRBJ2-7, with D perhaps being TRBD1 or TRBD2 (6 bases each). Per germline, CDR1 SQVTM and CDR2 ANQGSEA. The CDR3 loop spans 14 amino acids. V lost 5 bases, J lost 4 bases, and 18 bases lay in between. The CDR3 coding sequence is TGCAGCGTTTCAACAGGGACTCTTGCTTACGAGCAGTACTTC. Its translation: CSVSTGTLAYEQYF.

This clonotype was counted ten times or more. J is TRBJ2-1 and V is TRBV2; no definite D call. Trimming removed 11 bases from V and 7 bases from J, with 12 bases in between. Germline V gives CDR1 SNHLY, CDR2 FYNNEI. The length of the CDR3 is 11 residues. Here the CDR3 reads CACRGPNEQFF. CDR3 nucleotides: TGTGCCTGCCGCGGTCCAAATGAGCAGTTCTTC.

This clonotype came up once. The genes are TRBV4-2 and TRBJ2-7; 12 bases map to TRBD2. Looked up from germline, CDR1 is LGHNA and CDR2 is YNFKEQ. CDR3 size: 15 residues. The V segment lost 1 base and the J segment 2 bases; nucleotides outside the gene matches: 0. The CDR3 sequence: CASSQGLAGAYEQYF. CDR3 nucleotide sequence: TGTGCCAGCAGCCAAGGACTAGCGGGGGCCTACGAGCAGTACTTC.

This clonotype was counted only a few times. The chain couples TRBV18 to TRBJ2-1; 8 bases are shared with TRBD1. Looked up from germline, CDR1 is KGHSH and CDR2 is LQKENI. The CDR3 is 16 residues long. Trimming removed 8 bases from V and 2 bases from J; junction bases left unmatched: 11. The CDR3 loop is CASTEPGQGPYNEQFF. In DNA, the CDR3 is TGTGCCAGCACCGAGCCTGGACAGGGACCCTACAATGAGCAGTTCTTC.

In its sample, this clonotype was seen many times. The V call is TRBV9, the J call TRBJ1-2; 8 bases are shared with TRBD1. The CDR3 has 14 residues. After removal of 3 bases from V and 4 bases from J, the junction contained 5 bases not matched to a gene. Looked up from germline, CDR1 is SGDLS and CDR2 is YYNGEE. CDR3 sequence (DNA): TGTGCCAGCAGCGCGGAGGGACAGGCCTATGGCTACACCTTC. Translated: CASSAEGQAYGYTF.

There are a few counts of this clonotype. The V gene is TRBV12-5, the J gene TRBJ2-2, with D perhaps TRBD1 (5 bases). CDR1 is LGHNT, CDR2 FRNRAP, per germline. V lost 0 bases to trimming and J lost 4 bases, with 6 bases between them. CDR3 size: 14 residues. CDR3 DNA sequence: TGTGCTAGTGGTTTGGTAGGGGCCACCGGGGAGCTGTTTTTT. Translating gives CASGLVGATGELFF.

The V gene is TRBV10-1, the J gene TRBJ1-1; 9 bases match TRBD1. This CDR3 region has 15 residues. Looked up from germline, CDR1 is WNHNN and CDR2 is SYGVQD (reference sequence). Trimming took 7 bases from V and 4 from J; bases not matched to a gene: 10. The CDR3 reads CASKPGGTGTTEAFF. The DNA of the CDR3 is TGCGCCAGCAAGCCGGGGGGGACAGGGACCACTGAAGCTTTCTTT.